A selection of T cell receptor beta chains follows, all from one sample in a study of shared clonotypes between healthy human individuals. Only in-frame clones appear in the TCRdb table, and some are missing; sequencing was by immunoSEQ multiplex PCR. The sample carries about 710,000 clones, roughly 72% recorded once. The material sequenced was memory CD4+ T cells sorted from blood. Source of these receptors: a woman in her 30s in good health. Each CDR3 is given with its conserved first and last residue. Fields, in order: J gene, V gene, D gene, clone size, CDR3 DNA, CDR3 protein. A D gene is named only where the DNA matches it firmly. For some rows the clone size is stated as once, few or many, or as a class when expanded; others skip it.

TRBJ1-1 | TRBV19 | TRBD1 | - | TGTGCCAGTCCGGGACAGGGTCACACTGAAGCTTTCTTT | CASPGQGHTEAFF
TRBJ1-3 | TRBV25-1 | - | once | TGTGCCAGCAGTGAACTGGGACAAGGCTCTGGAAACACCATATATTTT | CASSELGQGSGNTIYF
TRBJ2-7 | TRBV11-2 | TRBD2 | - | TGTGCCAGCAGCTTAGATCACGGGACTACCCCCCTCGAGCAGTACTTC | CASSLDHGTTPLEQYF
TRBJ2-1 | TRBV11-3 | - | - | TGTGCCAGCAGCCCACGACAAGGGCAGGGAAACTACAATGAGCAGTTCTTC | CASSPRQGQGNYNEQFF
TRBJ2-2 | TRBV4-1 | TRBD2 | - | TGCGCCAGCAGCCAAGGGCCTAGCGGGATTACCGGGGAGCTGTTTTTT | CASSQGPSGITGELFF
TRBJ1-1 | TRBV19 | TRBD1 | - | TGTGCCAGTAGTGCCACAGGGGGTAAGGATACTGAAGCTTTCTTT | CASSATGGKDTEAFF
TRBJ2-7 | TRBV10-2 | TRBD2 | - | TGCGCCAGCAGTGAGCCGGTAGCGGGAGGCAATAGGCAGTACTTC | CASSEPVAGGNRQYF
TRBJ2-6 | TRBV7-9 | TRBD1 | - | TGTGCCAGCAGCTTAGAAGTTCGGACAGGACTCTCTGGGGCCAACGTCCTGACTTTC | CASSLEVRTGLSGANVLTF
TRBJ1-4 | TRBV6-1 | - | - | TGTGCCAGCAGTGGGACAGTACTTAATGAAAAACTGTTTTTT | CASSGTVLNEKLFF
TRBJ1-2 | TRBV2 | - | few | TGTGCCAGCAGTGAGGGGGAGGAAACGTTTGGCTACACCTTC | CASSEGEETFGYTF
TRBJ1-2 | TRBV5-8 | - | once | TGTGCCAGCAGCGCCGCGACCAAAAGGGGGTATGGCTACACCTTC | CASSAATKRGYGYTF
TRBJ2-1 | TRBV21-1 | - | - | TGTGCCAGCAGCAAGGACAGGAGGTACAATGAGCAGTTCTTC | CASSKDRRYNEQFF